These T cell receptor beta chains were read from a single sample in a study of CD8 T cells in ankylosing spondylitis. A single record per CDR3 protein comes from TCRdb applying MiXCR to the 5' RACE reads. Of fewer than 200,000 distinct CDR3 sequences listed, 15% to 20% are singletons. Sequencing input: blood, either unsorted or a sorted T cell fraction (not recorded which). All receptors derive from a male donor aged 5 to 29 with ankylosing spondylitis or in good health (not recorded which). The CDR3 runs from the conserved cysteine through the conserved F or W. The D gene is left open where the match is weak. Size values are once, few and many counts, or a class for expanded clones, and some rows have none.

CDR3: CASSSWTDQETQYF
DNA: TGTGCCAGCAGTAGTTGGACAGATCAAGAGACCCAGTACTTC
J: TRBJ2-5
size: few
V: TRBV6-5
D: -

CDR3: CATSEPGQATNTGELFF
DNA: TGTGCCACCAGTGAGCCCGGACAGGCGACGAACACCGGGGAGCTGTTTTTT
J: TRBJ2-2
size: many
V: TRBV24-1
D: TRBD1

CDR3: CSASVSSSYNEQFF
DNA: TGCAGTGCCTCCGTTTCAAGCTCCTACAATGAGCAGTTCTTC
J: TRBJ2-1
size: few
V: TRBV20-1
D: -

CDR3: CASSSFRLAGVDEQFF
DNA: TGTGCCAGCAGTTCCTTCAGACTAGCGGGAGTCGACGAGCAGTTCTTC
J: TRBJ2-1
size: few
V: TRBV6-6
D: TRBD2

CDR3: CASSQDGQGNNEQFF
DNA: TGTGCCAGCAGCCAAGACGGACAGGGAAACAATGAGCAGTTCTTC
J: TRBJ2-1
size: many
V: TRBV4-2
D: TRBD1

CDR3: CASSQRIAGGADTQYF
DNA: TGTGCCAGCAGCCAAAGAATAGCGGGAGGCGCAGATACGCAGTATTTT
J: TRBJ2-3
size: many
V: TRBV14
D: TRBD2

CDR3: CASSFSGTGDGQPQHF
DNA: TGTGCCAGCAGCTTCTCCGGGACAGGGGATGGTCAGCCCCAGCATTTT
J: TRBJ1-5
size: many
V: TRBV7-9
D: TRBD1

CDR3: CASSAMISEQFF
DNA: TGTGCCAGCAGTGCGATGATCTCTGAGCAGTTCTTC
J: TRBJ2-1
size: many
V: TRBV11-2
D: -

CDR3: CSVAGTGTYNEQFF
DNA: TGCAGCGTCGCCGGGACAGGTACCTACAATGAGCAGTTCTTC
J: TRBJ2-1
size: few
V: TRBV29-1
D: TRBD1

CDR3: CASRSGRATGELFF
DNA: TGCGCCAGCAGGAGCGGGAGGGCCACCGGGGAGCTGTTTTTT
J: TRBJ2-2
size: many
V: TRBV5-1
D: TRBD2

CDR3: CASSPPGVITDTQYF
DNA: TGTGCCAGCTCACCACCGGGCGTGATCACAGATACGCAGTATTTT
J: TRBJ2-3
size: few
V: TRBV18
D: -

CDR3: CASSLEGPNQPQHF
DNA: TGCGCCAGCAGCTTGGAGGGTCCCAATCAGCCCCAGCATTTT
J: TRBJ1-5
size: many
V: TRBV5-1
D: -

CDR3: CASSVGTVSNEQFF
DNA: TGTGCCAGTAGTGTTGGGACAGTTAGCAATGAGCAGTTCTTC
J: TRBJ2-1
size: -
V: TRBV19
D: TRBD1

CDR3: CASSFTSGSVPDTQYF
DNA: TGTGCCAGCAGCTTTACTAGCGGGAGTGTCCCAGATACGCAGTATTTT
J: TRBJ2-3
size: many
V: TRBV11-2
D: TRBD2

CDR3: CASSPTLSYEQYF
DNA: TGTGCCAGCAGTCCGACTCTATCCTACGAGCAGTACTTC
J: TRBJ2-7
size: -
V: TRBV6-5
D: -

CDR3: CASSWRTGKNIQYF
DNA: TGTGCCAGCAGCTGGAGGACAGGCAAAAACATTCAGTACTTC
J: TRBJ2-4
size: many
V: TRBV7-2
D: TRBD1

CDR3: CATSEGQGFGYTF
DNA: TGTGCCACCAGTGAAGGGCAGGGATTTGGCTACACCTTC
J: TRBJ1-2
size: many
V: TRBV24-1
D: -

CDR3: CASSDPGTLPTEQYF
DNA: TGTGCCAGCAGTGACCCCGGGACACTCCCCACCGAGCAGTACTTC
J: TRBJ2-7
size: -
V: TRBV6-4
D: -

CDR3: CASGLRGGANVLTF
DNA: TGTGCCAGCGGCCTCCGGGGTGGGGCCAACGTCCTGACTTTC
J: TRBJ2-6
size: many
V: TRBV27
D: -

CDR3: CATRRGGAFSDTQYF
DNA: TGTGCCACCCGTCGGGGGGGGGCTTTTTCAGATACGCAGTATTTT
J: TRBJ2-3
size: many
V: TRBV24-1
D: TRBD2

CDR3: CASSPTRGEDTQYF
DNA: TGCGCCAGCAGTCCTACCCGGGGGGAAGATACGCAGTATTTT
J: TRBJ2-3
size: -
V: TRBV5-1
D: TRBD2

CDR3: CASRTGPDNEQFF
DNA: TGTGCCAGCCGGACAGGGCCGGACAATGAGCAGTTCTTC
J: TRBJ2-1
size: many
V: TRBV7-2
D: TRBD1

CDR3: CASSADSPYEQYF
DNA: TGTGCCAGCAGCGCCGACAGCCCCTACGAGCAGTACTTC
J: TRBJ2-7
size: -
V: TRBV7-9
D: -

CDR3: CASSKEVGRRNQPQHF
DNA: TGTGCCAGCAGCAAAGAAGTGGGTAGGCGGAATCAGCCCCAGCATTTT
J: TRBJ1-5
size: many
V: TRBV21-1
D: -

CDR3: CASSLHTSTEFYEQYF
DNA: TGTGCCAGCAGCTTGCATACATCTACAGAGTTCTACGAGCAGTACTTC
J: TRBJ2-7
size: -
V: TRBV7-9
D: -

CDR3: CAISESAPTDTQYF
DNA: TGTGCCATCAGTGAGTCGGCGCCCACAGATACGCAGTATTTT
J: TRBJ2-3
size: many
V: TRBV10-3
D: -

CDR3: CASSAGLAGGPNEQFF
DNA: TGTGCCAGCAGTGCGGGACTAGCGGGAGGGCCCAATGAGCAGTTCTTC
J: TRBJ2-1
size: -
V: TRBV12-3/TRBV12-4
D: TRBD2

CDR3: CASSQGTGLMNTGELFF
DNA: TGTGCCAGCAGCCAAGGAACGGGACTAATGAACACCGGGGAGCTGTTTTTT
J: TRBJ2-2
size: -
V: TRBV4-2
D: TRBD2

CDR3: CSVGQDRETNYGYTF
DNA: TGCAGCGTGGGACAAGACAGGGAAACAAACTATGGCTACACCTTC
J: TRBJ1-2
size: -
V: TRBV29-1
D: TRBD1

CDR3: CASSVTSSTQYF
DNA: TGTGCCAGCAGCGTTACTAGCTCGACTCAGTACTTC
J: TRBJ2-5
size: few
V: TRBV3-1
D: -

CDR3: CASNSLASGITDTQYF
DNA: TGTGCCAGCAACTCCCTGGCTAGCGGAATCACAGATACGCAGTATTTT
J: TRBJ2-3
size: many
V: TRBV7-6
D: TRBD2

CDR3: CSARDYGSGSWNEQFF
DNA: TGCAGTGCTAGAGATTATGGTAGCGGGAGTTGGAATGAGCAGTTCTTC
J: TRBJ2-1
size: many
V: TRBV20-1
D: TRBD2

CDR3: CASSYFGTSNTGELFF
DNA: TGTGCCAGCAGTTACTTTGGGACCTCGAACACCGGGGAGCTGTTTTTT
J: TRBJ2-2
size: many
V: TRBV6-5
D: -

CDR3: CASSRGREYQETQYF
DNA: TGTGCCAGCAGCAGAGGCCGGGAGTACCAAGAGACCCAGTACTTC
J: TRBJ2-5
size: many
V: TRBV14
D: -

CDR3: CASSLMGGYEQYF
DNA: TGTGCCAGCAGCCTGATGGGGGGATACGAGCAGTACTTC
J: TRBJ2-7
size: many
V: TRBV28
D: -

CDR3: CASSRPGTPQRNEQFF
DNA: TGTGCCAGCAGTCGTCCCGGGACTCCGCAAAGAAATGAGCAGTTCTTC
J: TRBJ2-1
size: many
V: TRBV7-9
D: -

CDR3: CATSRGPETQYF
DNA: TGTGCCACCAGCAGAGGGCCCGAGACCCAGTACTTC
J: TRBJ2-5
size: few
V: TRBV15
D: -

CDR3: CSVEFRQETQYF
DNA: TGCAGCGTTGAATTTCGCCAAGAGACCCAGTACTTC
J: TRBJ2-5
size: few
V: TRBV29-1
D: -

CDR3: CSVGGVGELFF
DNA: TGCAGCGTTGGCGGCGTCGGGGAGCTGTTTTTT
J: TRBJ2-2
size: many
V: TRBV29-1
D: -

CDR3: CASSRTSSGEQFF
DNA: TGTGCCAGCAGCCGGACGTCCTCCGGGGAGCAGTTCTTC
J: TRBJ2-1
size: many
V: TRBV12-3/TRBV12-4
D: -

CDR3: CASSYFGTGKAGELFF
DNA: TGTGCCAGCAGCTACTTCGGGACAGGGAAAGCCGGGGAGCTGTTTTTT
J: TRBJ2-2
size: many
V: TRBV5-5
D: TRBD1

CDR3: CAWSGLAGVGDEQFF
DNA: TGTGCCTGGAGTGGACTAGCGGGAGTCGGCGATGAGCAGTTCTTC
J: TRBJ2-1
size: -
V: TRBV30
D: TRBD2

CDR3: CASSPREMRETQYF
DNA: TGCGCCAGCAGCCCCCGGGAGATGAGAGAGACCCAGTACTTC
J: TRBJ2-5
size: many
V: TRBV5-1
D: -

CDR3: CSALAASGDNEQFF
DNA: TGCAGTGCCTTAGCGGCCAGCGGGGACAATGAGCAGTTCTTC
J: TRBJ2-1
size: many
V: TRBV20-1
D: TRBD2

CDR3: CASSLRARPDTQYF
DNA: TGTGCCAGCAGCTTACGAGCCCGCCCTGATACGCAGTATTTT
J: TRBJ2-3
size: many
V: TRBV7-8
D: -

CDR3: CSASSARRNYNEQFF
DNA: TGCAGTGCTAGTAGCGCCAGGAGGAATTACAATGAGCAGTTCTTC
J: TRBJ2-1
size: many
V: TRBV20-1
D: -

CDR3: CASSRRAGNSYNEQFF
DNA: TGTGCCAGCAGCCGGCGAGCGGGGAACTCCTACAATGAGCAGTTCTTC
J: TRBJ2-1
size: many
V: TRBV14
D: TRBD2

CDR3: CASSRQGSTGELFF
DNA: TGTGCCAGCAGCCGACAGGGTTCCACCGGGGAGCTGTTTTTT
J: TRBJ2-2
size: many
V: TRBV7-2
D: TRBD1

CDR3: CASSITSTNEKLFF
DNA: TGTGCCAGCAGCATTACCTCAACTAATGAAAAACTGTTTTTT
J: TRBJ1-4
size: many
V: TRBV6-5
D: -

CDR3: CASSALAMARNEQFF
DNA: TGTGCCAGCAGCGCCCTTGCCATGGCACGCAATGAGCAGTTCTTC
J: TRBJ2-1
size: many
V: TRBV9
D: -

CDR3: CASSQGGGRYTQYF
DNA: TGTGCCAGCAGCCAAGGAGGAGGGAGGTATACGCAGTATTTT
J: TRBJ2-3
size: many
V: TRBV3-1
D: -

CDR3: CATSRGTSGGNNEQFF
DNA: TGTGCCACCAGCAGGGGAACTAGCGGGGGGAACAATGAGCAGTTCTTC
J: TRBJ2-1
size: many
V: TRBV15
D: TRBD2

CDR3: CASSQDSWEETQYF
DNA: TGCGCCAGCAGCCAAGATTCCTGGGAAGAGACCCAGTACTTC
J: TRBJ2-5
size: many
V: TRBV4-3
D: -

CDR3: CASRRQGTGARSPLHF
DNA: TGTGCCAGCAGGCGACAGGGAACAGGGGCTCGGTCACCCCTCCACTTT
J: TRBJ1-6
size: few
V: TRBV2
D: TRBD1

CDR3: CASSFLGGENIQYF
DNA: TGCGCCAGCAGCTTCCTAGGAGGCGAAAACATTCAGTACTTC
J: TRBJ2-4
size: many
V: TRBV5-1
D: -

CDR3: CSVVLWEREKYEQYF
DNA: TGCAGCGTCGTATTATGGGAGCGGGAGAAATACGAGCAGTACTTC
J: TRBJ2-7
size: -
V: TRBV29-1
D: TRBD2

CDR3: CASSQGDTQYF
DNA: TGTGCCAGCAGCCAAGGGGATACGCAGTATTTT
J: TRBJ2-3
size: many
V: TRBV3-1
D: -